The T cell receptor beta chain described here comes from a study of T cells in Graves' hyperthyroidism and ophthalmopathy. Trimming removed 4 bases from V and 8 bases from J, with 11 bases in between. The CDR3 sequence is 11 residues long. The germline CDR1 and CDR2 sequences are SQVTM and ANQGSEA. RNA transcripts were the template for amplifying TCR beta CDR3 regions. First-round RT-PCR with HTBI primers amplified the TCR CDR3 region. One entry per CDR3 protein results from TCRdb running MiXCR on the multiplex PCR reads. The table includes 380,000 or so distinct CDR3 sequences, over 15% detected once. This clonotype was seen repeatedly, ten times or more. Any patient presenting with uncontrolled infection, other autoimmune disease, pregnancy or lactation was left out. Diagnostic decisions used clinical symptoms, serum thyroxine and TRAb, thyroid ultrasound and orbital computed tomography.

The sequence came from a woman aged 18-29 years with Graves' hyperthyroidism. The sequencing sample was made of blood. The chain uses TRBV29-1 and TRBJ1-2, with D unresolved. CDR3 region: CSVAGEEGYTF. The CDR3 DNA is TGCAGCGTTGCCGGGGAGGAGGGCTACACCTTC.